Listed below are T cell receptor beta chains from one sample, sequenced in a study of identifying expanded T cells in peripheral blood. TCRdb's copy holds only in-frame clones and misses some; the assay was immunoSEQ multiplex PCR. The sample records 75,000 to 95,000 clones, over 75% being singletons. Sequencing was carried out using blood. These receptors were collected from a person aged 18 to 69 in good health. CDR3s include the opening cysteine and the closing phenylalanine or tryptophan. Fields, in order: clone size, V gene, D gene, J gene, CDR3 protein, CDR3 DNA. The D gene is left open where the match is weak. Not all rows give a size; the values are once, few, many and, for expanded clones, a class.

clone size: .; V gene: TRBV14; D gene: .; J gene: TRBJ1-1; CDR3 protein: CASSHGVGRNTEAFF; CDR3 DNA: TGTGCCAGCAGCCATGGGGTGGGAAGGAACACTGAAGCTTTCTTT
clone size: .; V gene: TRBV2; D gene: .; J gene: TRBJ1-1; CDR3 protein: CASSENLRGTEAFF; CDR3 DNA: TGTGCCAGCAGTGAAAATCTTAGGGGGACTGAAGCTTTCTTT
clone size: .; V gene: TRBV5-1; D gene: .; J gene: TRBJ2-5; CDR3 protein: CASSLVGGGAPETQYF; CDR3 DNA: TGCGCCAGCAGCTTGGTCGGAGGGGGAGCGCCAGAGACCCAGTACTTC
clone size: .; V gene: TRBV10-3; D gene: TRBD2; J gene: TRBJ2-7; CDR3 protein: CAISTSGSYEQYF; CDR3 DNA: TGTGCCATCAGCACTAGCGGGTCCTACGAGCAGTACTTC
clone size: .; V gene: TRBV7-8; D gene: .; J gene: TRBJ2-7; CDR3 protein: CASGAREQYF; CDR3 DNA: TGTGCCAGCGGGGCGAGGGAGCAGTACTTC
clone size: .; V gene: TRBV7-9; D gene: .; J gene: TRBJ2-2; CDR3 protein: CASSSRGPIGELFF; CDR3 DNA: TGTGCCAGCAGCTCGAGGGGCCCGATTGGGGAGCTGTTTTTT
clone size: .; V gene: TRBV18; D gene: TRBD2; J gene: TRBJ2-1; CDR3 protein: CASSPGGLAGEQFF; CDR3 DNA: TGTGCCAGCTCACCAGGGGGACTAGCCGGTGAGCAGTTCTTC
clone size: .; V gene: TRBV9; D gene: .; J gene: TRBJ2-5; CDR3 protein: CASTRSKGNQETQYF; CDR3 DNA: TGTGCCAGCACGAGGTCTAAAGGGAACCAAGAGACCCAGTACTTC
clone size: .; V gene: TRBV7-9; D gene: TRBD2; J gene: TRBJ2-2; CDR3 protein: CASSAPAGVLIPGELFF; CDR3 DNA: TGTGCCAGCAGCGCTCCAGCGGGAGTTTTGATCCCCGGGGAGCTGTTTTTT
clone size: .; V gene: TRBV27; D gene: TRBD2; J gene: TRBJ2-7; CDR3 protein: CASSVSGGISYF; CDR3 DNA: TGTGCCAGCAGTGTCAGCGGGGGAATCTCGTACTTC
clone size: .; V gene: TRBV9; D gene: TRBD2; J gene: TRBJ2-1; CDR3 protein: CASSVQTGTSGIEGAYNEQFF; CDR3 DNA: TGTGCCAGCAGCGTACAAACCGGGACTAGCGGGATCGAGGGCGCCTACAATGAGCAGTTCTTC
clone size: .; V gene: TRBV5-1; D gene: .; J gene: TRBJ2-2; CDR3 protein: CASSLAFSGRKNTGELFF; CDR3 DNA: TGCGCCAGCAGCTTGGCCTTTTCGGGCAGGAAGAACACCGGGGAGCTGTTTTTT
clone size: once; V gene: TRBV7-2; D gene: .; J gene: TRBJ2-5; CDR3 protein: CASSLDGGYGETQYF; CDR3 DNA: TGTGCCAGCAGCTTAGACGGAGGGTACGGAGAGACCCAGTACTTC
clone size: .; V gene: TRBV29-1; D gene: TRBD2; J gene: TRBJ2-1; CDR3 protein: CSVGRGGNNEQFF; CDR3 DNA: TGCAGCGTTGGGCGGGGGGGGAACAATGAGCAGTTCTTC
clone size: .; V gene: TRBV2; D gene: TRBD2; J gene: TRBJ2-5; CDR3 protein: CATGRGFQETQYF; CDR3 DNA: TGTGCCACGGGGAGGGGCTTCCAAGAGACCCAGTACTTC
clone size: .; V gene: TRBV10-2; D gene: TRBD2; J gene: TRBJ2-3; CDR3 protein: CASTITNRTSGVRTQYF; CDR3 DNA: TGCGCCAGCACCATAACTAACAGGACTAGCGGGGTTCGTACGCAGTATTTT
clone size: .; V gene: TRBV4-2; D gene: TRBD1; J gene: TRBJ1-2; CDR3 protein: CASSTRTGKGYGYTF; CDR3 DNA: TGTGCCAGCAGCACCAGGACAGGGAAGGGGTATGGCTACACCTTC
clone size: .; V gene: TRBV2; D gene: TRBD1; J gene: TRBJ1-2; CDR3 protein: CASSEVTGEFGYGYTF; CDR3 DNA: TGTGCCAGCAGTGAAGTGACAGGGGAGTTTGGCTATGGCTACACCTTC
clone size: .; V gene: TRBV19; D gene: .; J gene: TRBJ2-3; CDR3 protein: CASSIVTGTDTQYF; CDR3 DNA: TGTGCCAGTAGTATAGTAACCGGCACAGATACGCAGTATTTT
clone size: .; V gene: TRBV11-2; D gene: TRBD2; J gene: TRBJ2-2; CDR3 protein: CASSLVSGSGELFF; CDR3 DNA: TGTGCCAGCAGCTTAGTTAGCGGGTCAGGGGAGCTGTTTTTT
clone size: once; V gene: TRBV18; D gene: .; J gene: TRBJ2-1; CDR3 protein: CASSEGFLREQFF; CDR3 DNA: TGTGCCAGCTCGGAAGGGTTTTTAAGGGAGCAGTTCTTC
clone size: .; V gene: TRBV19; D gene: TRBD1; J gene: TRBJ1-1; CDR3 protein: CASTSMGQGATEAFF; CDR3 DNA: TGTGCCAGTACCTCTATGGGACAGGGGGCCACTGAAGCTTTCTTT
clone size: .; V gene: TRBV18; D gene: .; J gene: TRBJ2-1; CDR3 protein: CASSPGGNEQFF; CDR3 DNA: TGTGCCAGCTCACCAGGCGGGAATGAGCAGTTCTTC
clone size: .; V gene: TRBV2; D gene: TRBD2; J gene: TRBJ2-3; CDR3 protein: CASAPLAGAGDTQYF; CDR3 DNA: TGTGCCAGCGCGCCTTTAGCGGGGGCCGGAGATACGCAGTATTTT
clone size: .; V gene: TRBV11-2; D gene: .; J gene: TRBJ1-4; CDR3 protein: CASSSYTGEKLFF; CDR3 DNA: TGTGCCAGCAGTTCTTATACAGGGGAAAAACTGTTTTTT
clone size: .; V gene: TRBV5-4; D gene: .; J gene: TRBJ2-6; CDR3 protein: CASSLGAGPVVANVLTF; CDR3 DNA: TGTGCCAGCAGCTTGGGTGCAGGGCCCGTTGTGGCCAACGTCCTGACTTTC
clone size: .; V gene: TRBV4-3; D gene: .; J gene: TRBJ1-2; CDR3 protein: CASSQDVGVSYGYTF; CDR3 DNA: TGCGCCAGCAGCCAAGATGTTGGGGTATCCTATGGCTACACCTTC
clone size: .; V gene: TRBV10-3; D gene: .; J gene: TRBJ1-1; CDR3 protein: CAISERRNTEAFF; CDR3 DNA: TGTGCCATCAGTGAACGTAGGAACACTGAAGCTTTCTTT
clone size: .; V gene: TRBV13; D gene: TRBD1; J gene: TRBJ1-2; CDR3 protein: CASSTRDRDYNYGYTF; CDR3 DNA: TGTGCCAGCAGCACACGGGACAGGGACTATAACTATGGCTACACCTTC
clone size: once; V gene: TRBV4-2; D gene: TRBD1; J gene: TRBJ2-5; CDR3 protein: CASSQEGDSWLRTQYF; CDR3 DNA: TGTGCCAGCAGCCAAGAGGGGGACAGCTGGTTGAGGACCCAGTACTTC
clone size: .; V gene: TRBV7-2; D gene: TRBD2; J gene: TRBJ2-1; CDR3 protein: CASSFQTGGNEQFF; CDR3 DNA: TGTGCCAGCAGCTTCCAGACCGGGGGGAATGAGCAGTTCTTC
clone size: .; V gene: TRBV19; D gene: .; J gene: TRBJ1-1; CDR3 protein: CASGTHGGFAEAFF; CDR3 DNA: TGTGCCAGTGGGACCCACGGGGGGTTCGCTGAAGCTTTCTTT
clone size: .; V gene: TRBV14; D gene: TRBD2; J gene: TRBJ2-3; CDR3 protein: CASSPVAGAGTDTQYF; CDR3 DNA: TGTGCCAGCAGCCCCGTAGCGGGAGCGGGGACAGATACGCAGTATTTT
clone size: .; V gene: TRBV19; D gene: .; J gene: TRBJ1-1; CDR3 protein: CASSLRAGATVNTEAFF; CDR3 DNA: TGTGCCAGTAGTCTCCGAGCGGGGGCCACTGTCAACACTGAAGCTTTCTTT
clone size: few; V gene: TRBV29-1; D gene: .; J gene: TRBJ1-2; CDR3 protein: CSVEGYGYTF; CDR3 DNA: TGCAGCGTTGAGGGCTATGGCTACACCTTC
clone size: .; V gene: TRBV29-1; D gene: TRBD2; J gene: TRBJ2-2; CDR3 protein: CSVREGGTGELFF; CDR3 DNA: TGCAGCGTACGGGAGGGGGGTACCGGGGAGCTGTTTTTT
clone size: .; V gene: TRBV7-2; D gene: TRBD2; J gene: TRBJ2-4; CDR3 protein: CASSLLAGDKNIQYF; CDR3 DNA: TGTGCCAGCAGCCTACTAGCGGGGGACAAAAACATTCAGTACTTC
clone size: .; V gene: TRBV5-1; D gene: TRBD2; J gene: TRBJ2-5; CDR3 protein: CASSLALSGAIGTETQYF; CDR3 DNA: TGCGCCAGCAGCTTGGCGCTTAGCGGGGCGATCGGAACGGAGACCCAGTACTTC
clone size: .; V gene: TRBV30; D gene: .; J gene: TRBJ2-3; CDR3 protein: CAWRRRTSTDTQYF; CDR3 DNA: TGTGCCTGGAGAAGGAGGACCAGCACAGATACGCAGTATTTT
clone size: .; V gene: TRBV28; D gene: .; J gene: TRBJ1-5; CDR3 protein: CASGHNQPQHF; CDR3 DNA: TGTGCCAGCGGGCACAATCAGCCCCAGCATTTT
clone size: once; V gene: TRBV4-3; D gene: TRBD2; J gene: TRBJ2-3; CDR3 protein: CASSQDSPREAGASTQYF; CDR3 DNA: TGCGCCAGCAGCCAAGATAGTCCTCGAGAAGCGGGGGCCTCTACGCAGTATTTT
clone size: .; V gene: TRBV9; D gene: TRBD1; J gene: TRBJ2-1; CDR3 protein: CASSSALDRVNEQFF; CDR3 DNA: TGTGCCAGCAGCTCCGCCCTGGACAGGGTAAATGAGCAGTTCTTC
clone size: .; V gene: TRBV10-3; D gene: TRBD2; J gene: TRBJ2-7; CDR3 protein: CAISDTSGGVYEQYF; CDR3 DNA: TGTGCCATCAGTGACACTAGCGGGGGCGTCTACGAGCAGTACTTC
clone size: .; V gene: TRBV11-2; D gene: TRBD1; J gene: TRBJ2-3; CDR3 protein: CASSLDLGTGVDTQYF; CDR3 DNA: TGTGCCAGCAGCCTAGATCTGGGGACAGGGGTTGATACGCAGTATTTT
clone size: .; V gene: TRBV6-5; D gene: .; J gene: TRBJ2-7; CDR3 protein: CASGWGSHEQYF; CDR3 DNA: TGTGCCAGCGGTTGGGGATCCCACGAGCAGTACTTC
clone size: few; V gene: TRBV9; D gene: TRBD2; J gene: TRBJ2-2; CDR3 protein: CASSVATGLAYTGELFF; CDR3 DNA: TGTGCCAGCAGCGTAGCTACGGGACTAGCGTACACCGGGGAGCTGTTTTTT
clone size: .; V gene: TRBV6-1; D gene: .; J gene: TRBJ1-5; CDR3 protein: CASSEYQGSNQPQHF; CDR3 DNA: TGTGCCAGCAGTGAATATCAGGGTAGCAATCAGCCCCAGCATTTT
clone size: .; V gene: TRBV4-1; D gene: .; J gene: TRBJ2-1; CDR3 protein: CASSSEGLTNNEQFF; CDR3 DNA: TGCGCCAGCAGCTCGGAGGGCCTCACAAACAATGAGCAGTTCTTC
clone size: .; V gene: TRBV6-5; D gene: .; J gene: TRBJ1-1; CDR3 protein: CASSRLDTPEAFF; CDR3 DNA: TGTGCCAGCAGTCGCCTTGATACCCCTGAAGCTTTCTTT
clone size: .; V gene: TRBV2; D gene: .; J gene: TRBJ2-7; CDR3 protein: CASSEARGRVSYEQYF; CDR3 DNA: TGTGCCAGCAGTGAAGCGCGCGGCAGGGTCTCCTACGAGCAGTACTTC
clone size: .; V gene: TRBV7-2; D gene: .; J gene: TRBJ1-4; CDR3 protein: CASSFGGGRANEKLFF; CDR3 DNA: TGTGCCAGCAGCTTTGGAGGGGGAAGAGCTAATGAAAAACTGTTTTTT
clone size: once; V gene: TRBV5-5; D gene: .; J gene: TRBJ1-5; CDR3 protein: CASSLGPGGNQPQHF; CDR3 DNA: TGTGCCAGCAGCTTGGGACCCGGGGGTAATCAGCCCCAGCATTTT
clone size: .; V gene: TRBV7-2; D gene: .; J gene: TRBJ2-3; CDR3 protein: CASSPSRTQGDTQYF; CDR3 DNA: TGTGCCAGCAGCCCCTCTAGGACGCAGGGAGATACGCAGTATTTT